This TCR beta chain was sequenced in a study of T cell changes during pregnancy in multiple sclerosis. Method: immunoSEQ multiplex PCR; TCRdb's copy keeps in-frame clones and lacks some. Of approximately 50,000 clones in the sample, 80% to 95% are singletons; the top ten hold about 0.7%. From germline, CDR1 is SGDLS and CDR2 YYNGEE. This CDR3 is built from 14 residues. Trimming stripped 0 bases from V and 1 base from J, with 8 bases between. The sequence came from a female donor with multiple sclerosis, enrolled in a pregnancy study. The chain couples TRBV9 to TRBJ2-7; no reliable D call. The sequenced sample was CD4+ T cells from peripheral blood mononuclear cells, obtained in the third trimester of pregnancy. In DNA form, the CDR3 reads TGTGCCAGCAGCGTAGACTTAACTTCCTACGAGCAGTACTTC. Protein sequence: CASSVDLTSYEQYF.